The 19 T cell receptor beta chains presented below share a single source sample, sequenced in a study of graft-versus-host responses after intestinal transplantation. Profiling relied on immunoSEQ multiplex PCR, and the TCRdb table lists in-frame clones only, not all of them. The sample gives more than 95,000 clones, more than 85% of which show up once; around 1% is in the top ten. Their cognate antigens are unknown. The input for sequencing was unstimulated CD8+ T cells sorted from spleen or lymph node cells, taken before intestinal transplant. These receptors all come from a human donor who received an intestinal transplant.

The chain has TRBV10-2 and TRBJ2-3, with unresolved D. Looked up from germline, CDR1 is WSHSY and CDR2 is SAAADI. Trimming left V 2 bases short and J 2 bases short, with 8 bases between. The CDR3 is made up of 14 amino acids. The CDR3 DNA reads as TGCGCCAGCAGTGAGCGGCCGCCCACAGATACGCAGTATTTT. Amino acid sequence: CASSERPPTDTQYF.

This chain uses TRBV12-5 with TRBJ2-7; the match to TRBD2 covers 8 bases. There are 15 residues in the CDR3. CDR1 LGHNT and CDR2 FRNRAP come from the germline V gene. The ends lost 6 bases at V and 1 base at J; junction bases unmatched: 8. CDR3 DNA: TGTGCTAGTGGCGAGACTAGCGCGATATCCTACGAGCAGTACTTC. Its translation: CASGETSAISYEQYF.

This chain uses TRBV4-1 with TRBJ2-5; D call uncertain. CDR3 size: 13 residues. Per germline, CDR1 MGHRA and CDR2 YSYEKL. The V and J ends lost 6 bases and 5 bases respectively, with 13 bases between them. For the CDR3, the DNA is TGCGCCAGCAGAGGTGACCTGGAGGAGACCCAGTACTTC. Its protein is CASRGDLEETQYF.

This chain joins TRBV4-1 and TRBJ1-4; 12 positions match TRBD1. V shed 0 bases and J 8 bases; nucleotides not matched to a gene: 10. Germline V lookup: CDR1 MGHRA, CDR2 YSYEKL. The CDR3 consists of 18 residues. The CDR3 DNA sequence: TGCGCCAGCAGCCAAGACGGGACAGGGGGCTTTTTAGGAGAAAAACTGTTTTTT. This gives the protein CASSQDGTGGFLGEKLFF.

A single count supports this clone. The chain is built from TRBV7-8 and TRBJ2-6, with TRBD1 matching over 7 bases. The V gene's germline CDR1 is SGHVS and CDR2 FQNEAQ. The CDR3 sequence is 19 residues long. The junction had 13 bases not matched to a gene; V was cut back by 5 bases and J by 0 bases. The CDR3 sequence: CASSPADRLLSSGANVLTF. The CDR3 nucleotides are TGTGCCAGCAGCCCGGCGGACAGGCTGCTAAGCTCTGGGGCCAACGTCCTGACTTTC.

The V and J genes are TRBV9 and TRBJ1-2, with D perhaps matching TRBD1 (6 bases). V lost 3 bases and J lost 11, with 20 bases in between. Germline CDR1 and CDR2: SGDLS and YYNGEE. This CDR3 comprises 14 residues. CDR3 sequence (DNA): TGTGCCAGCAGCGACCGGAAGGACAGTTCAAAGTACACCTTC. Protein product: CASSDRKDSSKYTF.

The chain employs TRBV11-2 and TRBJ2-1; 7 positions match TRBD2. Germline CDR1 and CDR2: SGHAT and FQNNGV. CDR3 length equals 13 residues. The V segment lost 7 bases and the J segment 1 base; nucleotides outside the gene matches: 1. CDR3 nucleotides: TGTGCCAGCACGGGGGGTTCCTACAATGAGCAGTTCTTC. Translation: CASTGGSYNEQFF.

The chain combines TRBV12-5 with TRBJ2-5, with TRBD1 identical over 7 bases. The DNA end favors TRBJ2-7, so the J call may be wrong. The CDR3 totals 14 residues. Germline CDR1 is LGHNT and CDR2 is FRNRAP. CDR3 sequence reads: CASGRTGLTYEQYF. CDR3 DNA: TGTGCTAGTGGAAGGACAGGTCTAACCTACGAGCAGTACTTC.

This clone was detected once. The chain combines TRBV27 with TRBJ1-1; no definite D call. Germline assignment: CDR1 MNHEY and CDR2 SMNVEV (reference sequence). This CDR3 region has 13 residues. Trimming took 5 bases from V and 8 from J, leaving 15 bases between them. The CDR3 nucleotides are TGTGCCAGCAGTCAACACTCAGTAACGGAAGCTTTCTTT. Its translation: CASSQHSVTEAFF.

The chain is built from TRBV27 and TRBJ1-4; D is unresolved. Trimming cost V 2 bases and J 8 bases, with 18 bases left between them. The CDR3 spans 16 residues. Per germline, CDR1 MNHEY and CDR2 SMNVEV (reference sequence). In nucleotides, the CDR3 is TGTGCCAGCAGTTTAGTCCGTACGGGCATTGGAGAAAAACTGTTTTTT. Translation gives CASSLVRTGIGEKLFF. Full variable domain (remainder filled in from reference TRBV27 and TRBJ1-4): EAQVTQNPRYLITVTGKKLTVTCSQNMNHEYMSWYRQDPGLGLRQIYYSMNVEVTDKGDVPEGYKVSRKEKRNFPLILESPSPNQTSLYFCASSLVRTGIGEKLFFGSGTQLSVL.

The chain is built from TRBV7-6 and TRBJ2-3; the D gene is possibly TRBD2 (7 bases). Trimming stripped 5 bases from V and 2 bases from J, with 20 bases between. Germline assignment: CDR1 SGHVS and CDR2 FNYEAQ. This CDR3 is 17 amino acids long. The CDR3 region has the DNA TGTGCCAGCAGCCCTAGGGGGGGACGCTTAGACACAGATACGCAGTATTTT. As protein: CASSPRGGRLDTDTQYF.

CDR3 nucleotides: TGTGCCAGCTCACCGGACCCCGATCCCAGCGAGCAGTACTTC. This translates into CASSPDPDPSEQYF. The chain carries TRBV18 and TRBJ2-5; D is undetermined. The tail of the sequence fits TRBJ2-7 better, so the J call may be wrong. Germline assignment: CDR1 KGHSH and CDR2 LQKENI. The CDR3 loop spans 14 amino acids.

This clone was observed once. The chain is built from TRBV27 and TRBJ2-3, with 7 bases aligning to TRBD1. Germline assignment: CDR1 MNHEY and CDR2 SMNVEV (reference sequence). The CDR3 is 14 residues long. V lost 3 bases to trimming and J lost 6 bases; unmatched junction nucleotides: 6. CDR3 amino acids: CASSFLQGRDTQYF. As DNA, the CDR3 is TGTGCCAGCAGTTTCCTACAGGGGCGGGATACGCAGTATTTT.

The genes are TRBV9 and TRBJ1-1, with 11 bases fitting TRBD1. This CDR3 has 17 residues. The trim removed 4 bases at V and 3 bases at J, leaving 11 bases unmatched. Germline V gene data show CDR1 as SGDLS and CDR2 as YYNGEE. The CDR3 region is CASSLGQGADLDTEAFF. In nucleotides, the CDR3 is TGTGCCAGCAGCCTCGGACAGGGGGCCGACCTTGACACTGAAGCTTTCTTT.

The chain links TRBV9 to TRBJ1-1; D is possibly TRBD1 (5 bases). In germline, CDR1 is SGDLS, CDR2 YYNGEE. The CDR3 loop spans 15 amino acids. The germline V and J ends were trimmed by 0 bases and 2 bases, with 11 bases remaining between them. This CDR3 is CASSVAGTPNTEAFF. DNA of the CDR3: TGTGCCAGCAGCGTAGCCGGGACCCCAAACACTGAAGCTTTCTTT.

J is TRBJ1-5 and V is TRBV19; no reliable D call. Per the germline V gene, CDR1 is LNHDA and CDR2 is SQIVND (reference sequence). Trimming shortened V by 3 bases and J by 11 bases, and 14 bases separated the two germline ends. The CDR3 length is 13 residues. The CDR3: CASSMDRISAQHF. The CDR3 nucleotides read TGTGCCAGTAGTATGGACCGGATTTCAGCCCAGCATTTT.

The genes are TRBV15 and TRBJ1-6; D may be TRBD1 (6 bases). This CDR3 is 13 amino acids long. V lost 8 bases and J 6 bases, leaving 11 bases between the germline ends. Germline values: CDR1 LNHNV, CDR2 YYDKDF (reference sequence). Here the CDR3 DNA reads TGTGCCACCCAGGGGTTTGGTAATTCACCCCTCCACTTT. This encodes CATQGFGNSPLHF.

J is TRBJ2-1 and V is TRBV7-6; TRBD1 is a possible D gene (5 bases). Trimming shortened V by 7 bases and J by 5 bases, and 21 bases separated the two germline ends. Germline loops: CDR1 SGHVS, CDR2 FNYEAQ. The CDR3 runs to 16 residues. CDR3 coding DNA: TGTGCCAGCACCCGGCTGGGGCTCGATTTTGACAATGAGCAGTTCTTC. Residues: CASTRLGLDFDNEQFF. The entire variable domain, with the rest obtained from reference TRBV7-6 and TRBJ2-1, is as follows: GAGVSQSPRYKVTKRGQDVALRCDPISGHVSLYWYRQALGQGPEFLTYFNYEAQQDKSGLPNDRFSAERPEGSISTLTIQRTEQRDSAMYRCASTRLGLDFDNEQFFGPGTRLTVL.

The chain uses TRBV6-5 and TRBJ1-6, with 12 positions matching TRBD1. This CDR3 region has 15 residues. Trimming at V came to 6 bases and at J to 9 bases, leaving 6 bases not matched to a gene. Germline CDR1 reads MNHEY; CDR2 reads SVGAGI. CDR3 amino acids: CASSTGTGGGSPLHF. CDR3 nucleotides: TGTGCCAGCAGCACCGGGACAGGGGGCGGTTCACCCCTCCACTTT.